What follows is one T cell receptor beta chain and its context. This entry is derived from a study of beta chain features in type 1 diabetes. The CDR3 is made up of 15 amino acids. Germline V gene sequence: CDR1 LGHNA, CDR2 YSLEER. V lost 4 bases, J lost 2 bases, and 13 bases lay in between. Sorting based on CD45RO/CCR7/CD25/CD127/CD95/CD27 separated CD4+ naive, central memory, regulatory and stem cell-like memory cells. The isolated RNA, all of it, was reverse transcribed, so expressed TCRB transcripts were what got sequenced. Measured with immunoSEQ multiplex PCR; TCRdb has only the in-frame clones, and not every one. The table includes roughly 450,000 clones, over 11% detected once.

Sequences were obtained from naive CD4+ T cells from blood. V and J are TRBV4-3 and TRBJ2-3; tentatively, D is TRBD1 or TRBD2 (5 bases each). The clonotype comes from a man aged 30-40 years in good health. The CDR3 coding sequence is TGCGCCAGCAGCCCGAGGGGTGTGATCACAGATACGCAGTATTTT. The encoded protein is CASSPRGVITDTQYF.